This TCR beta chain was sequenced in a study of beta chain features in type 1 diabetes listed by TCRdb under 2018. About the investigation overall: No differences in mean age, gender distribution, total cell number or subset yield were found between patients and healthy donors. Across all samples, about 110 million sorted cells were examined, and cell number per subset correlated strongly with RNA yield. The study compared TCRB repertoires of sorted circulating CD4+ T cell subsets between recently diagnosed type 1 diabetes patients and matched healthy donors. Naive and central memory subsets were obtained from all 28 donors, but regulatory and stem cell-like memory subsets were isolated from only 8 patients and 8 healthy donors.

About this clone: No cognate antigen has been identified for it. No base qualities exist here, and no much larger clone lies one base off it.

All of the isolated RNA was reverse transcribed with the High Capacity cDNA Reverse Transcription Kit, so expressed TCRB transcripts were sequenced. Deep immunoSEQ sequencing was applied to naive, central memory and regulatory T cell samples, giving an average of about 3.4 million total reads per sample. Sorted cells were lysed in RLT buffer, and RNA was extracted using DNase-treated RNeasy Micro or Mini kits according to cell number. Each cell subset was processed on its own to prevent cross-contamination, while patient and healthy donor samples were processed together. The immunoSEQ multiplex PCR was used to amplify TCRB sequences from cDNA, generating 87-bp fragments that spanned the CDR3 region. The amplicons were sequenced using the Illumina HiSeq platform. In the authors' own workflow: PCR bias was computationally corrected using synthetic template baselines, reads within Hamming distance 2 were collapsed, and singletons that could not be merged were discarded. Reads were aligned to IMGT to assign V, D and J genes, CDR3 length, and insertions or deletions at six rearrangement sites. Within each subset, clonotype counts were normalized to the number of sorted cells before true diversity and Gini coefficients were calculated with the tcR R package. Repertoire sharing was quantified using the overlap coefficient calculated on TCRB nucleotide sequences. Out-of-frame TCRB sequences from naive cells were analyzed to stand in for the pre-selection repertoire. Here the immuneACCESS table is served through TCRdb, limited to in-frame sequences with V and J called. Missing clones are a known gap in these copies; in checked studies unresolved V genes cover under half, and the rest lacks a known reason. V, J and clone size are taken as reported in that table, and D and trimming were inferred from the DNA itself. The sample has some 330,000 clones on record, 9.5% to 11% of them singletons. About 0.015% of the sample comes from the top ten.

CDR1 is given as MNHNY and CDR2 as SVGAGI, both from the germline V gene (reference sequence). The CDR3 runs 15 residues from the cysteine to the phenylalanine. Only CDR3 DNA is held: 45 bases, read in frame from base 1. Unmatched junction bases come to 9, with V trimmed by 5 bases and J by 8 bases. Overall study outcomes, separate from this receptor: The naive, central memory and regulatory TCRB repertoires appeared to resemble one another more closely among patients than among healthy donors. Because the HLA sub-analyses included only small numbers of individuals, any influence of HLA type on TCRB rearrangement was left unresolved. Because cDNA was sequenced instead of genomic DNA, highly expressing activated cells could be over-represented, though the groups showed no difference in activation or CD3 levels. PCR might favor shorter templates, but patient and control samples were amplified and corrected together, so any skew would affect both groups equally. At VDJ recombination sites, type 1 diabetes patients had fewer insertions and more deleted nucleotides, which implies abnormalities in thymic rearrangement. A moderate but significant shortening of TCRB CDR3 length was observed in type 1 diabetes patients in all four CD4+ subsets.

Each donor gave one peripheral blood draw, about 100 mL on average, collected into heparinised tubes. Using a panel that included CD45RO, CCR7, CD25, CD127, CD95 and CD27, naive, central memory, regulatory and stem cell-like memory CD4+ T cells were sorted on a BD FACSAria II. Purity was above 98% for every sorted population. PBMCs were isolated right away by Lymphoprep density gradient centrifugation and were stained directly, without culture. So that batch effects would be minimized, each experiment stained and sorted samples in pairs, pairing one healthy donor with one patient. Sequencing was carried out using naive CD4+ T cells from blood. What the cell subset or site label conveys for this sample: true naive CD4+ T cells. The sequence was collected from a woman aged 25 to 39 in good health. Here the chain combines TRBV6-6 and TRBJ1-4; a stretch of 9 junction bases matches TRBD1. The bases read TGTGCCAGCAGTCACGCCGGGACAGGGTTCGAAAAACTGTTTTTT. It translates as CASSHAGTGFEKLFF.